The next 18 T cell receptor beta chains were all read from a single sample in a study of somatic mutations in cytotoxic T cells in rheumatoid arthritis. Profiled with immunoSEQ multiplex PCR; TCRdb holds only in-frame clones, not every one. There are around 29,000 clones in the sample; 75% to 90% occur only once, and under 9% lies in the top ten. Sample: CD8+ T cells sorted from blood. These receptors all come from an adult with rheumatoid arthritis.

This chain joins TRBV5-6 and TRBJ1-5; perhaps TRBD1 as D (6 bases). V lost 4 bases, J lost 0 bases, and 14 bases lay in between. The CDR3 spans 16 residues. Germline V gives CDR1 SGHDT, CDR2 YYEEEE. The CDR3 nucleotides read TGTGCCAGCAGCCCCCCGACAGGTGATAGCAATCAGCCCCAGCATTTT. This translates into CASSPPTGDSNQPQHF.

This chain uses TRBV4-1 with TRBJ2-7; perhaps TRBD2 as D (5 bases). Trimming left V 1 base short and J 3 bases short, with 13 bases between. This CDR3 spans 15 amino acids. Germline loops: CDR1 MGHRA, CDR2 YSYEKL. The CDR3: CASSQVQRDYYEQYF. CDR3 nucleotides: TGCGCCAGCAGCCAAGTCCAGAGGGATTACTACGAGCAGTACTTC.

This chain connects TRBV6-4 to TRBJ1-2; D unresolved. The V gene lost 8 bases and the J gene lost 4 bases, with 14 bases spanning the gap. Germline assignment: CDR1 MRHNA and CDR2 SNTAGT. This CDR3 is 13 amino acids long. Here the CDR3 DNA reads TGTGCCAGCGACTCCATGGCTCCCTATGGCTACACCTTC. This sequence encodes CASDSMAPYGYTF.

The chain employs TRBV27 and TRBJ2-4, with TRBD1 matching over 9 bases. V trimming: 5 bases; J trimming: 5 bases; junction bases outside the gene matches: 4. CDR3 size: 14 residues. Germline V CDR1 and CDR2: MNHEY, SMNVEV (reference sequence). DNA for the CDR3: TGTGCCAGCAGTCCCCGGACAGGGGAAAACATTCAGTACTTC. It codes for CASSPRTGENIQYF.

The chain is built from TRBV23-1 and TRBJ1-3, with D tentatively TRBD1 (6 bases). Being an ORF, TRBV23-1 has a function that is uncertain. The CDR3 extends over 16 amino acids. V gave up 0 bases and J gave up 11 bases, with 20 bases separating them. CDR3 sequence: CASSQSFLDSLMSIYF. The CDR3 DNA reads as TGCGCCAGCAGTCAATCGTTTTTGGACAGTCTTATGTCCATATATTTT.

The gene calls are TRBV30 and TRBJ1-3; D is unresolved. Germline lookup yields CDR1 GTSNPN and CDR2 SVGIG (reference sequence). This CDR3 is built from 15 residues. V shed 2 bases and J shed 2 bases, with 13 bases lying between them. CDR3 region: CAWSPRGLTGNTIYF. CDR3 coding DNA: TGTGCCTGGAGTCCCCGAGGGCTGACTGGAAACACCATATATTTT.

The rearrangement uses TRBV9 and TRBJ2-7, with 12 nucleotides matching TRBD2. J gave up 0 bases and V 0 bases, and 7 bases lay outside the gene matches. The germline CDR1 and CDR2 sequences are SGDLS and YYNGEE. This CDR3 region has 18 residues. The CDR3 sequence: CASSVASGGAGASYEQYF. In DNA, the CDR3 is TGTGCCAGCAGCGTAGCTAGCGGGGGGGCCGGGGCCTCCTACGAGCAGTACTTC.

Only one count was recorded for this clone. The chain carries TRBV6-1 and TRBJ2-7, with 8 bases that match TRBD1. V shed 4 bases, J shed 3 bases, and the junction held 5 bases outside the gene matches. The CDR3 has 14 amino acids. Germline-derived CDR1 and CDR2 are MNHNS and SASEGT. This CDR3 reads CASSATGDLYEQYF. As DNA, the CDR3 is TGTGCCAGCAGTGCGACAGGGGATCTCTACGAGCAGTACTTC.

This clone turned up a few times. V usage is TRBV9 and J usage is TRBJ2-3; 7 nucleotides align to TRBD2. The CDR3 runs 16 residues. V was clipped by 3 bases and J by 2 bases; unmatched bases: 9. Looked up from germline, CDR1 is SGDLS and CDR2 is YYNGEE. The CDR3 region is CASSETSAHVTDTQYF. CDR3 DNA: TGTGCCAGCAGCGAAACTAGCGCGCATGTCACAGATACGCAGTATTTT.

The chain carries TRBV30 and TRBJ1-4; D unclear. CDR3 length: 11 residues. Germline CDR1 reads GTSNPN; CDR2 reads SVGIG (reference sequence). V dropped 0 bases and J dropped 8 bases, with 4 bases sitting between them. CDR3 amino acids: CAWSVSEKLFF. For the CDR3, the DNA is TGTGCCTGGAGTGTTTCGGAAAAACTGTTTTTT.

This chain uses TRBV6-1 with TRBJ1-2, with 9 bases identical to TRBD1. Germline V gene sequence: CDR1 MNHNS, CDR2 SASEGT. V was pared by 3 bases and J by 7 bases, with 6 bases of the junction left unmatched. This CDR3 has 14 amino acids. CDR3 coding DNA: TGTGCCAGCAGTGAGACAGGGGGGATAGGTGGCTACACCTTC. Its protein product is CASSETGGIGGYTF.

The rearrangement uses TRBV25-1 and TRBJ1-1, with 11 bases lining up with TRBD1. CDR3 length: 18 residues. V shed 3 bases, J shed 4 bases, and the junction held 13 bases outside the gene matches. The V gene's germline CDR1 is MGHDK and CDR2 SYGVNS. The CDR3 bases are TGTGCCAGCAGTGACCCGACCGGGACAGGGGGTGGGAGCACTGAAGCTTTCTTT. Its protein product is CASSDPTGTGGGSTEAFF.

This rearrangement joins TRBV7-8 to TRBJ2-1; TRBD2 is a possible D gene (6 bases). The CDR3 has 17 residues. Deletions cut 5 bases from V and 0 bases from J, with 17 bases between. Germline CDR1 is SGHVS and CDR2 is FQNEAQ. The CDR3 reads CASSRRDSLSSYNEQFF. The CDR3 nucleotides read TGTGCCAGCAGCCGCAGGGACTCACTTAGCTCCTACAATGAGCAGTTCTTC.

This chain joins TRBV7-3 and TRBJ2-5, with 10 bases identical to TRBD2. The CDR3 runs 16 residues. CDR1 is SGHTA and CDR2 is FQGTGA in the germline V gene. V shed 5 bases and J 4 bases; nucleotides not matched to a gene: 10. The chain's CDR3 is CASSQTTRTSGETQYF. Written as DNA, the CDR3 is TGTGCCAGCAGCCAAACTACGAGGACTAGCGGAGAGACCCAGTACTTC.

CDR3 DNA sequence: TGTGCCAGCAGCCTCGCCTCTGACCAGTACTTC. Translated, it gives CASSLASDQYF. The gene calls are TRBV7-8 and TRBJ2-5; D unclear. The V gene's germline CDR1 is SGHVS and CDR2 FQNEAQ. The CDR3 contains 11 residues. Trimming took off 5 bases at V and 10 bases at J, with 11 bases between the two ends.

This clone appeared a few times. The V gene is TRBV11-2, the J gene TRBJ1-2; perhaps TRBD1 as D (6 bases). The CDR3 is 14 amino acids. Germline-derived CDR1 and CDR2 are SGHAT and FQNNGV. Trimming removed 5 bases at V and 2 bases at J, with 12 bases between. The CDR3 loop reads CASSQTRGNYGYTF. The CDR3 DNA is TGTGCCAGCAGCCAGACGAGGGGGAACTATGGCTACACCTTC. Full variable domain (outside the CDR3, taken from reference TRBV11-2 and TRBJ1-2): EAGVAQSPRYKIIEKRQSVAFWCNPISGHATLYWYQQILGQGPKLLIQFQNNGVVDDSQLPKDRFSAERLKGVDSTLKIQPAKLEDSAVYLCASSQTRGNYGYTFGSGTRLTVV.

The chain combines TRBV7-9 with TRBJ2-5; D could derive from TRBD1 or TRBD2 (5 bases each). Germline V gene data show CDR1 as SEHNR and CDR2 as FQNEAQ (reference sequence). With 5 bases removed from V and 0 bases from J, the gap between germline ends came to 13 bases. The CDR3 covers 15 residues. CDR3 sequence reads: CASSPPPGHQETQYF. The CDR3 DNA reads as TGTGCCAGCAGCCCCCCGCCGGGACACCAAGAGACCCAGTACTTC.

This clone appeared once. The chain couples TRBV5-1 to TRBJ2-1; TRBD2 aligns across 8 bases. The V and J ends lost 5 bases and 9 bases, in that order; junction bases with no gene match: 10. The CDR3 consists of 14 residues. Germline CDR1 and CDR2: SGHRS and YFSETQ. CDR3 amino acids: CASSRGGAPGEQFF. The CDR3 DNA follows: TGCGCCAGCAGTCGGGGGGGGGCCCCGGGTGAGCAGTTCTTC.